This note documents a single T cell receptor (beta chain) sequence. The CDR3 runs 14 residues. V gave up 2 bases and J gave up 6 bases, with 14 bases separating them. Germline CDR1 reads MNHEY; CDR2 reads SMNVEV (reference sequence). This table comes from immunoSEQ multiplex PCR, and its TCRdb copy is limited to in-frame clones, with some not included. The sample comprises about 52,000 clones, 85% to 95% of which are singletons, and 2% to 2.5% rests with the top ten. The sample comes from a study of control samples from healthy donors and cancer patients. V usage is TRBV27 and J usage is TRBJ2-7; D remains ambiguous. The sequencing sample was made of blood. The origin of this receptor is a young man in good health. The CDR3 protein is CASSLRQWNGEQYF. The CDR3 bases are TGTGCCAGCAGTTTAAGGCAGTGGAATGGCGAGCAGTACTTC.